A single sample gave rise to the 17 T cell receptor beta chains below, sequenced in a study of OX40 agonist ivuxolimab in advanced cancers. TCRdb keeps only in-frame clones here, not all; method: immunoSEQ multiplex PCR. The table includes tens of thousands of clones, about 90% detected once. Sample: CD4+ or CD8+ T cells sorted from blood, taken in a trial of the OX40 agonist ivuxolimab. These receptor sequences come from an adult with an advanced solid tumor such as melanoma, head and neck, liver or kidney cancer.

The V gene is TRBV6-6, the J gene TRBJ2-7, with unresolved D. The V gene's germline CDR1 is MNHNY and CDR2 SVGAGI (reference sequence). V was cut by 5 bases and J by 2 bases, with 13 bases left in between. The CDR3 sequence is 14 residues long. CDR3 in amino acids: CASSRVLSTYEQYF. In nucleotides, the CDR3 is TGTGCCAGCAGTCGGGTTCTATCCACCTACGAGCAGTACTTC.

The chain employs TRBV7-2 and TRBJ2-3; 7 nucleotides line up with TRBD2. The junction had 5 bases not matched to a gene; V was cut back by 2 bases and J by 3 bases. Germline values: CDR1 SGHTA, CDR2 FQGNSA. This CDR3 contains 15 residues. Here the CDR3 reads CASSLRREATDTQYF. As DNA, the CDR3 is TGTGCCAGCAGCTTAAGACGGGAGGCTACAGATACGCAGTATTTT. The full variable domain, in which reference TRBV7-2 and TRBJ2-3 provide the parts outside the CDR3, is GAGVSQSPSNKVTEKGKDVELRCDPISGHTALYWYRQSLGQGLEFLIYFQGNSAPDKSGLPSDRFSAERTGGSVSTLTIQRTQQEDSAVYLCASSLRREATDTQYFGPGTRLTVL.

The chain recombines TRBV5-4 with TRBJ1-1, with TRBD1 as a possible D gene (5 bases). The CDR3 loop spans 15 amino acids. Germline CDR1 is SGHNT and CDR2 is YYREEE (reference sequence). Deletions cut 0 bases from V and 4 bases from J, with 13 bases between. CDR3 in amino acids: CASSLGGVGATEAFF. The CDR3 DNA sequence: TGTGCCAGCAGCTTGGGTGGGGTAGGGGCCACTGAAGCTTTCTTT.

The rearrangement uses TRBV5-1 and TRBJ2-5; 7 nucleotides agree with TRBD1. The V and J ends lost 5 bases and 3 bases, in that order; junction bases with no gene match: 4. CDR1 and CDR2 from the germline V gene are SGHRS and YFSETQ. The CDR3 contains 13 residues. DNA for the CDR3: TGCGCCAGCAGTACTACAGGGGAAGAGACCCAGTACTTC. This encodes CASSTTGEETQYF.

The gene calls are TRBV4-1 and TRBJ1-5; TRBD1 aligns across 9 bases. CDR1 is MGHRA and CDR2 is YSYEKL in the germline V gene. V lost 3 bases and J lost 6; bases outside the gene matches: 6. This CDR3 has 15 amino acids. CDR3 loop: CASSQGQGWSQPQHF. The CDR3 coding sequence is TGCGCCAGCAGCCAGGGACAGGGATGGAGTCAGCCCCAGCATTTT.

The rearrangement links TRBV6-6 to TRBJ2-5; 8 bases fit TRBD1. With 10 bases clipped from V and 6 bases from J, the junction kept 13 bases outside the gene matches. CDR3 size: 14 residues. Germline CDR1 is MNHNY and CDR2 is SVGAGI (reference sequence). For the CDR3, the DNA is TGTGCCACCCGTGATACAGGGGGGTTCAAGACCCAGTACTTC. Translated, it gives CATRDTGGFKTQYF.

The CDR3 DNA reads as TGTGCCAGCAGCTTTAGTCTAGGACAGGGGCCGACAGATACGCAGTATTTT. Its translation is CASSFSLGQGPTDTQYF. The V gene is TRBV11-3, the J gene TRBJ2-3, with 9 bases lining up with TRBD1. The CDR3 length is 17 residues. V lost 3 bases and J lost 3; bases outside the gene matches: 10. Germline assignment: CDR1 SGHNT and CDR2 YENEEA.

For the CDR3, the DNA is TGTGCCAGCAGCCCGGGACAGGCAACTAATGAAAAACTGTTTTTT. It encodes CASSPGQATNEKLFF. The chain links TRBV11-2 to TRBJ1-4; 8 nucleotides align to TRBD1. There are 15 residues in the CDR3. The trim removed 5 bases at V and 0 bases at J, leaving 2 bases unmatched. Germline CDR1 SGHAT, CDR2 FQNNGV.

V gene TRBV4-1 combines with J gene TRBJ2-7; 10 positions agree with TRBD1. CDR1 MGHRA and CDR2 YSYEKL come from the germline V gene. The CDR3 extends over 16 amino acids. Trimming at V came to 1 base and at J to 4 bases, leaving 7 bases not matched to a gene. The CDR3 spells CASSQAPTGGLYEQYF. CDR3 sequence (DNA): TGCGCCAGCAGCCAAGCCCCGACAGGGGGCTTGTACGAGCAGTACTTC.

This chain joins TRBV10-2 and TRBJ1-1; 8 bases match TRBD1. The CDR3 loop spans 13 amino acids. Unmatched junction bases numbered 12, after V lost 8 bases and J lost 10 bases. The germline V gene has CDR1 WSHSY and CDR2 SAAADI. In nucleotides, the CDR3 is TGCGCCAGCGTATCGGGACAGGAGGTGGCAGCTTTCTTT. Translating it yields CASVSGQEVAAFF.

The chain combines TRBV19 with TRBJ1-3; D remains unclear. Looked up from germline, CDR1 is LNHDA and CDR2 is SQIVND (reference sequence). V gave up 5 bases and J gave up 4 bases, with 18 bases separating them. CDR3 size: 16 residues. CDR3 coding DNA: TGTGCCAGTAGTGCCCATGGGCGAAGATCAGGAAACACCATATATTTT. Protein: CASSAHGRRSGNTIYF.

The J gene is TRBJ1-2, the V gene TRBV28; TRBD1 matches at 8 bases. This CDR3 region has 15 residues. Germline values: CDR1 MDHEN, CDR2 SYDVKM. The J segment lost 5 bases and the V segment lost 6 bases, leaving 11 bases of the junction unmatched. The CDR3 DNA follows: TGTGCCAGCAGCAACCGGGACAGGTCCCTTTATGGCTACACCTTC. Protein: CASSNRDRSLYGYTF.

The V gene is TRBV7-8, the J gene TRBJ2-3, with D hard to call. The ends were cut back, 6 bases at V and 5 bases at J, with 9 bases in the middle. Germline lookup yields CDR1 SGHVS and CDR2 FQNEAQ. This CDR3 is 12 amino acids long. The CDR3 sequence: CASSLGRDTQYF. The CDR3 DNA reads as TGTGCCAGCAGTCTCGGGCGAGATACGCAGTATTTT.

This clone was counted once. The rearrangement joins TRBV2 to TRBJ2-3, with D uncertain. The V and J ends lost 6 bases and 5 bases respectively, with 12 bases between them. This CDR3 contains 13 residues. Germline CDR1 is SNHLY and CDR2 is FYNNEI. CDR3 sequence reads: CASRAGSQDTQYF. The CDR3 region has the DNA TGTGCCAGCAGAGCCGGGTCTCAAGATACGCAGTATTTT.

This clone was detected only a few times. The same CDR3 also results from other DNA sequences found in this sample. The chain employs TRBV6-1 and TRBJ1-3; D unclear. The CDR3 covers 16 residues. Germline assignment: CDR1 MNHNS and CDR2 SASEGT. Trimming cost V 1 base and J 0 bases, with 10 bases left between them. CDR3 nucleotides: TGTGCCAGCAGTGAAGGTGGTGGGAGCTCTGGAAACACCATATATTTT. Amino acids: CASSEGGGSSGNTIYF.

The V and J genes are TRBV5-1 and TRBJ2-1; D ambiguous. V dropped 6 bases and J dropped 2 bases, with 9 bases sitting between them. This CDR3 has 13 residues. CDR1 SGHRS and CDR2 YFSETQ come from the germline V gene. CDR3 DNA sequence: TGCGCCAGCACGGCGGACCCCTACAATGAGCAGTTCTTC. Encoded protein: CASTADPYNEQFF.

This CDR3 is CASSTGLATTYNEQFF. As DNA, the CDR3 is TGTGCCAGCAGCACGGGACTAGCGACTACCTACAATGAGCAGTTCTTC. The chain links TRBV2 to TRBJ2-1; 10 bases align to TRBD2. Germline V gene lookup returns CDR1 SNHLY and CDR2 FYNNEI. The CDR3 extends over 16 amino acids. V gave up 6 bases and J gave up 2 bases; unmatched junction bases: 7.